The 13 T cell receptor beta chains below come from one sample, sequenced in a study of cytomegalovirus exposure and HLA in healthy donors. The primer mix had 60 Vbeta and 13 Jbeta primers. Sequencing used immunoSEQ multiplex PCR; TCRdb keeps in-frame clones, though not all of them. The sample comprises some 110,000 clones, approximately 70% of which are singletons, and roughly 0.82% rests with the top ten. The specimen sequenced was PBMCs. Receptor source: a woman aged 25-40 years in good health and CMV-seronegative.

V gene TRBV11-2 combines with J gene TRBJ2-2, with 11 bases that match TRBD2. CDR3 length: 16 residues. J lost 0 bases, V lost 5 bases, and 2 bases had no gene match. CDR1 and CDR2 from the germline V gene are SGHAT and FQNNGV. CDR3 protein: CASSRLAGPNTGELFF. The CDR3 coding sequence is TGTGCCAGCAGCCGACTAGCGGGGCCGAACACCGGGGAGCTGTTTTTT.

The rearrangement uses TRBV5-1 and TRBJ1-1; TRBD1 agrees at 8 bases. The CDR3 consists of 15 residues. J gave up 5 bases and V 0 bases, and 6 bases lay outside the gene matches. Germline V CDR1 and CDR2: SGHRS, YFSETQ. The CDR3 region is CASSLARTGWTEAFF. In DNA form, the CDR3 reads TGCGCCAGCAGCTTGGCGAGGACAGGGTGGACTGAAGCTTTCTTT.

The chain couples TRBV7-6 to TRBJ2-7, with a possible D match to TRBD2 (5 bases). CDR3 length: 13 residues. The germline gives CDR1 SGHVS, CDR2 FNYEAQ. V lost 8 bases and J 0 bases, leaving 11 bases between the germline ends. The DNA of the CDR3 is TGTGCCAGCTCCCCAGCGGTCTCCTACGAGCAGTACTTC. This encodes CASSPAVSYEQYF.

This clone was picked up a small number of times. The rearrangement joins TRBV19 to TRBJ1-1, with TRBD1 identical over 8 bases. The CDR3 extends over 19 amino acids. CDR1 LNHDA and CDR2 SQIVND come from the germline V gene (reference sequence). V lost 0 bases to trimming and J lost 0 bases; unmatched junction nucleotides: 12. CDR3 loop: CASSIDRRGQEVLNTEAFF. The CDR3 nucleotides are TGTGCCAGTAGTATAGATCGTCGGGGACAGGAGGTGCTGAACACTGAAGCTTTCTTT.

The chain joins TRBV6-1 to TRBJ1-5, with D uncertain. Germline V CDR1 and CDR2: MNHNS, SASEGT. This CDR3 contains 11 residues. V lost 8 bases, J lost 7 bases, and 9 bases lay in between. The CDR3 nucleotides read TGTGCCAGCTCAGAATACCAGCCCCAGCATTTT. This codes for CASSEYQPQHF.

The V and J genes are TRBV9 and TRBJ2-1, with a weak D call TRBD1 (6 bases). This CDR3 is built from 16 residues. Germline values: CDR1 SGDLS, CDR2 YYNGEE. Trimming removed 1 base from V and 8 bases from J, with 19 bases in between. The CDR3 nucleotides read TGTGCCAGCAGCGTAAATCGGGGCCTTTACAGGGATGAGCAGTTCTTC. Its translation is CASSVNRGLYRDEQFF.

This clone has only one observation. The chain links TRBV7-9 to TRBJ1-3, with D possibly being TRBD1 (6 bases). V was shortened by 5 bases and J by 0 bases, with 11 bases between the two germline ends. CDR3 length: 15 residues. Germline assignment: CDR1 SEHNR and CDR2 FQNEAQ (reference sequence). This CDR3 reads CASSRGQYSGNTIYF. CDR3 in DNA: TGTGCCAGCAGCAGAGGACAGTACTCTGGAAACACCATATATTTT.

This rearrangement joins TRBV20-1 to TRBJ1-1; 7 bases agree with TRBD1. The V and J ends lost 6 bases and 3 bases, in that order; junction bases with no gene match: 1. The germline V gene encodes CDR1 DFQATT and CDR2 SNEGSKA (reference sequence). The CDR3 runs 11 residues. CDR3 in DNA: TGCAGTGCCACAGGGGACACTGAAGCTTTCTTT. This codes for CSATGDTEAFF.

The chain combines TRBV7-2 with TRBJ1-2, with TRBD1 identical over 9 bases. The ends lost 1 base at V and 6 bases at J; junction bases unmatched: 9. The germline CDR1 and CDR2 sequences are SGHTA and FQGNSA. The CDR3 runs to 16 residues. The DNA of the CDR3 is TGTGCCAGCAGCTTAGAGGGGTGGGACAGGGCGGATGGCTACACCTTC. Protein sequence: CASSLEGWDRADGYTF.

V gene TRBV25-1 combines with J gene TRBJ1-3; possible D gene TRBD1, 5 bases. CDR3 length equals 14 residues. The germline V gene encodes CDR1 MGHDK and CDR2 SYGVNS. With 6 bases removed from V and 3 bases from J, the gap between germline ends came to 12 bases. In nucleotides, the CDR3 is TGTGCCAGCAGCACAGGTCTTGGTGGAAACACCATATATTTT. Translated, it gives CASSTGLGGNTIYF. Complete variable domain (other parts from reference TRBV25-1 and TRBJ1-3): EADIYQTPRYLVIGTGKKITLECSQTMGHDKMYWYQQDPGMELHLIHYSYGVNSTEKGDLSSESTVSRIRTEHFPLTLESARPSHTSQYLCASSTGLGGNTIYFGEGSWLTVV.

This chain uses TRBV30 with TRBJ1-1, with 11 bases lining up with TRBD1. V lost 2 bases and J lost 0; bases outside the gene matches: 5. There are 16 residues in the CDR3. The germline V gene encodes CDR1 GTSNPN and CDR2 SVGIG (reference sequence). The CDR3 bases are TGTGCCTGGAGTAACCCGGGACAGGGGGTGAACACTGAAGCTTTCTTT. Translation: CAWSNPGQGVNTEAFF. Supplemented by reference TRBV30 and TRBJ1-1, the full variable domain reads SQTIHQWPATLVQPVGSPLSLECTVEGTSNPNLYWYRQAAGRGLQLLFYSVGIGQISSEVPQNLSASRPQDRQFILSSKKLLLSDSGFYLCAWSNPGQGVNTEAFFGQGTRLTVV.

V usage is TRBV2 and J usage is TRBJ1-5; 10 nucleotides match TRBD1. Trimming took 6 bases from V and 4 from J; bases not matched to a gene: 6. Germline V CDR1 and CDR2: SNHLY, FYNNEI. The CDR3 consists of 15 residues. CDR3 residues: CASRGTGDINQPQHF. The CDR3 DNA reads TGTGCCAGCAGGGGGACAGGGGACATAAATCAGCCCCAGCATTTT.

The V gene is TRBV2, the J gene TRBJ1-5; D remains unclear. V was pared by 5 bases and J by 2 bases, with 10 bases between. The germline CDR1 and CDR2 sequences are SNHLY and FYNNEI. The CDR3 has 14 residues. This CDR3 reads CASSHKSGNQPQHF. The DNA for the CDR3 is TGTGCCAGCAGTCACAAAAGCGGCAATCAGCCCCAGCATTTT.